Below are 23 T cell receptor beta chains sequenced from a single sample in a study of CD8 T cells in ankylosing spondylitis. From the 5' RACE reads, TCRdb called clonotypes with MiXCR, one entry per CDR3 protein. The sample has some 840,000 distinct CDR3 sequences; roughly 10% are singletons. No antigen is known for these receptors. General study findings and limits: A motif in TCR beta, a set of under ten highly homologous variants, appeared characteristic of ankylosing spondylitis blood.

The sample comprised blood, either unsorted or a sorted T cell fraction (not recorded which). Receptors were obtained from a male donor with ankylosing spondylitis.

This clonotype showed up many times. This CDR3 reads CSVVRQATREAFF. CDR3 bases: TGCAGCGTTGTGAGACAGGCCACCCGTGAAGCTTTCTTT. The chain couples TRBV29-1 to TRBJ1-1, with D perhaps matching TRBD1 (6 bases). V lost 4 bases to trimming and J lost 7 bases, with 16 bases between them. Germline lookup yields CDR1 SQVTM and CDR2 ANQGSEA. The CDR3 contains 13 residues.

This rearrangement joins TRBV4-2 to TRBJ2-2; perhaps TRBD2 as D (5 bases). Trimming removed 1 base at V and 2 bases at J, with 8 bases between. The CDR3 has 15 amino acids. Germline lookup yields CDR1 LGHNA and CDR2 YNFKEQ. As DNA, the CDR3 is TGTGCCAGCAGCCAAGTTGAGGGAAACACCGGGGAGCTGTTTTTT. Protein product: CASSQVEGNTGELFF.

The table lists this clonotype with many counts. The chain joins TRBV6-1 to TRBJ1-1, with a weak D call TRBD1 (5 bases). Germline V CDR1 and CDR2: MNHNS, SASEGT. Between the trimmed V and J ends, which lost 7 bases and 3 bases, there was a span of 18 bases. The CDR3 covers 15 residues. The DNA of the CDR3 is TGTGCCAGCACCGACGGGAGGACATTGTACACTGAAGCTTTCTTT. It encodes CASTDGRTLYTEAFF.

This clonotype has a handful of counts. CDR3 DNA sequence: TGCAGCGTTGCTACACCCAGGTTGAACACTGAAGCTTTCTTT. Translation: CSVATPRLNTEAFF. This rearrangement joins TRBV29-1 to TRBJ1-1; D is unresolved. V was clipped by 4 bases and J by 0 bases, with 12 bases between them. The CDR3 is made up of 14 amino acids. Germline CDR1 SQVTM, CDR2 ANQGSEA.

The chain joins TRBV20-1 to TRBJ2-5; 15 nucleotides agree with TRBD2. V dropped 3 bases and J dropped 2; count of bases not matched to a gene: 7. Germline V gives CDR1 DFQATT, CDR2 SNEGSKA (reference sequence). The CDR3 extends over 17 amino acids. As DNA, the CDR3 is TGCAGTGCTAGGGGACTAGCGGGAGGCCGCACTCAAGAGACCCAGTACTTC. Translating gives CSARGLAGGRTQETQYF.

This clonotype was observed a few times. The V gene is TRBV7-6, the J gene TRBJ1-5; 10 bases fit TRBD1. The CDR3 has 16 amino acids. CDR1 and CDR2 from the germline V gene are SGHVS and FNYEAQ. Trimming at V came to 4 bases and at J to 2 bases, leaving 5 bases not matched to a gene. The CDR3 DNA sequence: TGTGCCAGCAGCTCACGGACAGGGGGGGGCAATCAGCCCCAGCATTTT. It codes for CASSSRTGGGNQPQHF.

In the case of this clonotype: A junction end diverges from the germline sequence, so it may reflect a read error. The V call is TRBV4-1, the J call TRBJ2-1, with 8 bases matching TRBD2. This CDR3 region has 17 residues. The V gene's germline CDR1 is MGHRA and CDR2 YSYEKL. CDR3 coding DNA: TGCTCCAGCACCCAGACCGGGGGGGCAGGTTCCTACAATGAGCAGTTCTTC. Translated: CSSTQTGGAGSYNEQFF.

V and J are TRBV7-2 and TRBJ2-5; no firm D call. CDR1 is SGHTA and CDR2 is FQGNSA in the germline V gene. This CDR3 region has 15 residues. V gave up 6 bases and J gave up 2 bases, with 16 bases separating them. CDR3 in DNA: TGTGCCAGCAGGAAACTCGCTTCCTTTCAAGAGACCCAGTACTTC. It yields the protein CASRKLASFQETQYF. Complete variable domain (other parts from reference TRBV7-2 and TRBJ2-5): GAGVSQSPSNKVTEKGKDVELRCDPISGHTALYWYRQSLGQGLEFLIYFQGNSAPDKSGLPSDRFSAERTGGSVSTLTIQRTQQEDSAVYLCASRKLASFQETQYFGPGTRLLVL.

A few counts support this clonotype. V gene TRBV4-3 combines with J gene TRBJ2-3; possible D gene TRBD1, 6 bases. Germline-derived CDR1 and CDR2 are LGHNA and YSLEER. V gave up 1 base and J gave up 1 base, with 18 bases separating them. This CDR3 is 18 amino acids long. This CDR3 reads CASSQATITDRRTDTQYF. CDR3 nucleotides: TGCGCCAGCAGCCAAGCGACGATAACGGACAGACGCACAGATACGCAGTATTTT.

The gene calls are TRBV28 and TRBJ2-1; a possible D gene is TRBD2 (7 bases). CDR3 length equals 15 residues. V lost 5 bases and J 8 bases, leaving 19 bases between the germline ends. Germline values: CDR1 MDHEN, CDR2 SYDVKM. CDR3 residues: CASSPPGGGGHEQFF. CDR3 sequence (DNA): TGTGCCAGCAGTCCCCCTGGGGGAGGGGGGCATGAGCAGTTCTTC.

The chain joins TRBV20-1 to TRBJ2-1; 7 bases are a match to TRBD1. The germline V gene encodes CDR1 DFQATT and CDR2 SNEGSKA (reference sequence). Germline trimming cut 6 bases from V and 8 bases from J; bases unmatched to any gene: 4. The CDR3 has 11 residues. The CDR3 DNA reads TGCAGTGCAAACAGGGGCTATGAGCAGTTCTTC. The encoded protein is CSANRGYEQFF.

This clonotype was counted a few times. V is TRBV29-1 and J is TRBJ2-2; D is perhaps TRBD1 (7 bases). CDR3 size: 15 residues. Germline V gene data show CDR1 as SQVTM and CDR2 as ANQGSEA. V shed 2 bases and J shed 2 bases, with 12 bases lying between them. The CDR3 DNA sequence: TGCAGCGTTGAACTTCAGGGGGGAAACACCGGGGAGCTGTTTTTT. Amino acid sequence: CSVELQGGNTGELFF.

CDR3 sequence (DNA): TGCAGTGCCCTCTCACAGGGGTTTCAGCCCCAGCATTTT. Its protein is CSALSQGFQPQHF. The chain combines TRBV20-1 with TRBJ1-5, with 7 bases fitting TRBD1. The CDR3 extends over 13 amino acids. The germline CDR1 and CDR2 sequences are DFQATT and SNEGSKA (reference sequence). V dropped 6 bases and J dropped 6; count of bases not matched to a gene: 8.

This clonotype was seen at least ten times. This chain connects TRBV5-1 to TRBJ1-1; D is ambiguous. In germline, CDR1 is SGHRS, CDR2 YFSETQ. The CDR3 extends over 13 amino acids. V lost 4 bases and J 1 base, leaving 8 bases between the germline ends. CDR3 DNA sequence: TGCGCCAGCAGCCTCATAGAGAACACTGAAGCTTTCTTT. The encoded protein is CASSLIENTEAFF. The whole variable domain, filled in from reference TRBV5-1 and TRBJ1-1, reads KAGVTQTPRYLIKTRGQQVTLSCSPISGHRSVSWYQQTPGQGLQFLFEYFSETQRNKGNFPGRFSGRQFSNSRSEMNVSTLELGDSALYLCASSLIENTEAFFGQGTRLTVV.

The count of this clonotype is one. This chain connects TRBV7-2 to TRBJ2-2; 10 nucleotides align to TRBD1. The CDR3 extends over 15 amino acids. Germline V gene lookup returns CDR1 SGHTA and CDR2 FQGNSA. V was clipped by 5 bases and J by 6 bases; unmatched bases: 6. CDR3 in amino acids: CASSKDRGRAGELFF. DNA for the CDR3: TGTGCCAGCAGCAAAGACAGGGGGCGGGCCGGGGAGCTGTTTTTT. Using reference TRBV7-2 and TRBJ2-2 for the parts outside the CDR3, the full variable domain is GAGVSQSPSNKVTEKGKDVELRCDPISGHTALYWYRQSLGQGLEFLIYFQGNSAPDKSGLPSDRFSAERTGGSVSTLTIQRTQQEDSAVYLCASSKDRGRAGELFFGEGSRLTVL.

The CDR3 nucleotides are TGTGCCAGCAGCCCGCGGACAGGGGAAGCTACCTACGAGCAGTACTTC. Its translation: CASSPRTGEATYEQYF. J is TRBJ2-7 and V is TRBV11-1; 9 nucleotides line up with TRBD1. Germline values: CDR1 SGHAT, CDR2 FQDESV (reference sequence). The V and J ends lost 5 bases and 2 bases, in that order; junction bases with no gene match: 10. The CDR3 totals 16 residues.

This clonotype occurred many times. CDR3 region: CAISAQGAHEQYF. Here the CDR3 DNA reads TGTGCCATCAGTGCACAGGGGGCCCACGAGCAGTACTTC. The V and J genes are TRBV10-3 and TRBJ2-7; 9 positions agree with TRBD1. V shed 4 bases and J 5 bases; nucleotides not matched to a gene: 3. The CDR3 extends over 13 amino acids. Germline CDR1 and CDR2: ENHRY and SYGVKD.

V gene TRBV20-1 combines with J gene TRBJ2-7, with 10 bases lining up with TRBD2. Germline V CDR1 and CDR2: DFQATT, SNEGSKA (reference sequence). The CDR3 consists of 16 residues. V lost 0 bases to trimming and J lost 5 bases; unmatched junction nucleotides: 10. The CDR3: CSARDLMLAGDHEQYF. The CDR3 nucleotides read TGCAGTGCTAGAGACCTTATGCTAGCGGGGGACCACGAGCAGTACTTC.

The chain combines TRBV25-1 with TRBJ2-2; 12 bases line up with TRBD1. This CDR3 spans 15 amino acids. The ends lost 4 bases at V and 7 bases at J; junction bases unmatched: 4. Germline CDR1 reads MGHDK; CDR2 reads SYGVNS. CDR3 DNA: TGTGCCAGCAGTGCAGGGACAGGGGGCATCGGGGAGCTGTTTTTT. It yields the protein CASSAGTGGIGELFF. The whole variable domain, filled in from reference TRBV25-1 and TRBJ2-2, reads EADIYQTPRYLVIGTGKKITLECSQTMGHDKMYWYQQDPGMELHLIHYSYGVNSTEKGDLSSESTVSRIRTEHFPLTLESARPSHTSQYLCASSAGTGGIGELFFGEGSRLTVL.

This clonotype turned up a few times. V usage is TRBV6-2 or TRBV6-3 and J usage is TRBJ2-5; weak D call: TRBD2 (6 bases). The CDR3 totals 15 residues. In germline, CDR1 is MNHEY, CDR2 SVGEGT. V lost 3 bases, J lost 5 bases, and 16 bases lay in between. Here the CDR3 reads CASSYPGRGTETQYF. In DNA, the CDR3 is TGTGCCAGCAGTTATCCGGGACGGGGGACGGAGACCCAGTACTTC.

Only a few counts were recorded for this clonotype. As DNA, the CDR3 is TGCAGTGCTAGTGCCATCTCGCACACTGAAGCTTTCTTT. The encoded protein is CSASAISHTEAFF. The chain employs TRBV20-1 and TRBJ1-1; D is undetermined. With 3 bases removed from V and 3 bases from J, the gap between germline ends came to 11 bases. Germline V lookup: CDR1 DFQATT, CDR2 SNEGSKA (reference sequence). The CDR3 runs to 13 residues.

This clonotype was observed at least ten times. This chain joins TRBV20-1 and TRBJ2-7; 9 bases map to TRBD1. J was trimmed by 3 bases and V by 1 base; bases with no gene match: 1. The CDR3 length is 13 residues. Germline CDR1 DFQATT, CDR2 SNEGSKA (reference sequence). Here the CDR3 DNA reads TGCAGTGCTAGAGGGGACAGGGACTACGAGCAGTACTTC. Translated: CSARGDRDYEQYF.

This clonotype was detected a few times. The rearrangement joins TRBV6-2 or TRBV6-3 to TRBJ2-7; 7 positions match TRBD2. In germline, CDR1 is MNHEY, CDR2 SVGEGT. The CDR3 has 13 amino acids. The trim removed 8 bases at V and 11 bases at J, leaving 15 bases unmatched. For the CDR3, the DNA is TGTGCCAGCCGAGTAGCGGGTGATACGAGGGAGTACTTC. It encodes CASRVAGDTREYF.